The TCR beta chain described here comes from a study of cytomegalovirus exposure and HLA in healthy donors. The wider study: The early release's HLA-typed donors yielded some 85 million unique TCRs.

The CDR3 covers 11 residues. The V segment lost 9 bases and the J segment 4 bases; nucleotides outside the gene matches: 2. Germline CDR1 is SNHLY and CDR2 is FYNNEI. The PCR made use of 60 Vbeta and 13 Jbeta primers. TCRdb's table, derived via immunoSEQ multiplex PCR, lists solely in-frame clones and lacks some. The sample consists of 120,000 or so clones, about three quarters of them appearing once. This clone has only one observation. The V call is TRBV2, the J call TRBJ2-5; 7 nucleotides align to TRBD1. The clonotype originates from a human donor in good health. The sequenced sample consisted of PBMCs. The CDR3 loop reads CASRQGETQYF. CDR3 DNA sequence: TGTGCCAGTAGACAGGGAGAGACCCAGTACTTC. The full variable domain, its missing parts supplied by reference TRBV2 and TRBJ2-5, is EPEVTQTPSHQVTQMGQEVILRCVPISNHLYFYWYRQILGQKVEFLVSFYNNEISEKSEIFDDQFSVERPDGSNFTLKIRSTKLEDSAMYFCASRQGETQYFGPGTRLLVL.